The clone carrying this T cell receptor beta chain was counted a few times. Its antigen is not known. This sample was taken from a study of T-cell memory formation after mild COVID-19. TCRdb re-derived calls from the 5' RACE reads in MiXCR, one entry per CDR3 protein. The table records around 370,000 distinct CDR3 sequences, around 20% of them present only once. The length of the CDR3 is 16 residues. J lost 6 bases, V lost 3 bases, and 12 bases had no gene match. CDR1 KGHDR and CDR2 SFDVKD come from the germline V gene. Whole-study findings and limits: While clones contracting from day 15 to 85 were balanced between CD4 and CD8, later expanders leaned CD4+.

The chain recombines TRBV24-1 with TRBJ2-5; 7 nucleotides line up with TRBD2. This TCR derives from an adult woman who had mild COVID-19 (a few samples of this study predate the infection). Cell type and time point are not known. Sequenced input: PBMCs or a T cell subset sorted from them (not recorded which). Here the CDR3 DNA reads TGTGCCACCAGTGATGAAAGGGGAGGGGTGGGAAAGACCCAGTACTTC. Translation gives CATSDERGGVGKTQYF.